This T cell receptor (beta chain) appears in the sequencing data of a study of blood T cell repertoires in COVID-19. TCRdb's copy holds only in-frame clones and misses some; the assay was immunoSEQ multiplex PCR. Of around 200,000 clones detected, around 78% appear once; the ten largest clones hold 2.8%. The ends were cut back, 1 base at V and 3 bases at J, with 15 bases in the middle. CDR3 length: 16 residues. CDR1 is LGHNA and CDR2 is YNFKEQ in the germline V gene. This TCR came from a woman aged 80 or over with active or convalescent COVID-19. The chain uses TRBV4-2 and TRBJ1-2; D ambiguous. Material: peripheral blood. The CDR3 nucleotides are TGTGCCAGCAGCCAAGTAGAGGGCGGATCGGACTATGGCTACACCTTC. Its translation is CASSQVEGGSDYGYTF.